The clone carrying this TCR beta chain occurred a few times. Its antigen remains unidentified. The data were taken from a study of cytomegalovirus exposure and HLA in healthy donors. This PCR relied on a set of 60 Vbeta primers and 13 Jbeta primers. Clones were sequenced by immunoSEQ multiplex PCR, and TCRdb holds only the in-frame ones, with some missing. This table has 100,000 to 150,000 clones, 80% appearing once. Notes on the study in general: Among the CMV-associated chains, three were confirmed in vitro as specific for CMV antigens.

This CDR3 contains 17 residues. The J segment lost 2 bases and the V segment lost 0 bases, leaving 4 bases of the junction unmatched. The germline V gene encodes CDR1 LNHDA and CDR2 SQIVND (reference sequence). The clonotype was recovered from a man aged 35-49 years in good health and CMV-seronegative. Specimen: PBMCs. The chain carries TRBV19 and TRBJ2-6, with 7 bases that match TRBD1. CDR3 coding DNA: TGTGCCAGTAGTATAGATACAGGGGCGACTGGGGCCAACGTCCTGACTTTC. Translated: CASSIDTGATGANVLTF.